This T cell receptor beta chain is from a study of beta chain features in type 1 diabetes. Study-level results: Shortening of TCRB CDR3s, moderate but significant, appeared in all four CD4+ subsets of Type 1 diabetes patients.

The CDR3 is 15 residues long. Germline CDR1 and CDR2: SGHAT and FQNNGV. V gave up 3 bases and J gave up 7 bases, with 19 bases separating them. In its sample, this clone was seen a few times. The antigen is undetermined. The isolated RNA, all of it, was reverse transcribed, so expressed TCRB transcripts were what got sequenced. Measured with immunoSEQ multiplex PCR; TCRdb has only the in-frame clones, and not every one. The profile covers 600,000 to 700,000 clones, with around 11% appearing a single time and 0.095% to 0.15% taken by the ten largest. The V and J genes are TRBV11-2 and TRBJ2-7; D is possibly TRBD1 (7 bases). The clonotype originates from a man aged 25-45 years with type 1 diabetes. Sequences were obtained from naive CD4+ T cells from blood. For the CDR3, the DNA is TGTGCCAGCAGCTTCTGGACAGGAGGGGCTGGTGAGCAGTACTTC. Amino acid sequence: CASSFWTGGAGEQYF.